The clone carrying this TCR beta chain was recorded once. Its specificity is not known. The germline V gene encodes CDR1 SGHAT and CDR2 FQNNGV. The CDR3 length is 15 residues. The ends lost 5 bases at V and 4 bases at J; junction bases unmatched: 6. Measured with immunoSEQ multiplex PCR; TCRdb has only the in-frame clones, and not every one. The repertoire holds 80,000 to 90,000 clones, with roughly 90% as singletons. This specimen belongs to a study of graft-versus-host responses after intestinal transplantation. The overall study: Recipients received multivisceral, liver-intestinal, or isolated intestinal transplants. Recipients uniformly received anti-thymocyte globulin induction, followed by tacrolimus and steroids for roughly 3 years. Study-wide results and caveats: Early HvG declines after transplant were associated with peak circulating GvH clone levels.

The chain combines TRBV11-2 with TRBJ1-5, with 9 positions matching TRBD1. This clonotype was obtained from a human donor who received an intestinal transplant. The sample in question was unstimulated CD4+ T cells sorted from spleen or lymph node cells, obtained before intestinal transplant. The CDR3 region is CASSRDRATNQPQHF. In nucleotides, the CDR3 is TGTGCCAGCAGCCGGGACAGGGCGACGAATCAGCCCCAGCATTTT.